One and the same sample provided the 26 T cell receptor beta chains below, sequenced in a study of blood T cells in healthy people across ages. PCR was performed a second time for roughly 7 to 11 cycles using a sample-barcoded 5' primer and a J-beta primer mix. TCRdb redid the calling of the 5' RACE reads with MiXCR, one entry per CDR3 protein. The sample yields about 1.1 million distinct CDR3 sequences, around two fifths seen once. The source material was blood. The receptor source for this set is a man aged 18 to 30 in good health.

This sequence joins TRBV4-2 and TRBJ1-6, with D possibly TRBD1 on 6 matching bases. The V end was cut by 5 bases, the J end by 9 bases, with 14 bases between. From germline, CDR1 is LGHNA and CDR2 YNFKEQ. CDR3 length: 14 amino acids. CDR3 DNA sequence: TGTGCCAGCAGCGGGGGCGCCGGCGGTTCACCCCTCCACTTT. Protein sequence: CASSGGAGGSPLHF.

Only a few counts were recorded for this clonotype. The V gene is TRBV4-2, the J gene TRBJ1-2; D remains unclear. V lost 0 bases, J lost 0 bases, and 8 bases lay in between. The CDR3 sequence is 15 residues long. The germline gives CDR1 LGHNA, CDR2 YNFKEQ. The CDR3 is CASSQEKGTNYGYTF. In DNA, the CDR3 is TGTGCCAGCAGCCAAGAAAAAGGGACTAACTATGGCTACACCTTC.

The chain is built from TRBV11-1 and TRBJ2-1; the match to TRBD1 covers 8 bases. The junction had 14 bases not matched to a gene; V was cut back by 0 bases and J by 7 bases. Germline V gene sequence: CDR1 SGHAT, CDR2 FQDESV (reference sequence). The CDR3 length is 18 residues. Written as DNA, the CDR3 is TGTGCCAGCAGCTTAGCGCGGAGTGGACAGGGAGTAGGAAATGAGCAGTTCTTC. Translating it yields CASSLARSGQGVGNEQFF.

The CDR3 is CASSHGTGAGELFF. The CDR3 nucleotides read TGCGCCAGCAGCCACGGGACAGGGGCTGGGGAGCTGTTTTTT. The chain is built from TRBV4-1 and TRBJ2-2, with 10 bases matching TRBD1. The ends lost 3 bases at V and 8 bases at J; junction bases unmatched: 3. Germline V gene data show CDR1 as MGHRA and CDR2 as YSYEKL. The CDR3 runs 14 residues.

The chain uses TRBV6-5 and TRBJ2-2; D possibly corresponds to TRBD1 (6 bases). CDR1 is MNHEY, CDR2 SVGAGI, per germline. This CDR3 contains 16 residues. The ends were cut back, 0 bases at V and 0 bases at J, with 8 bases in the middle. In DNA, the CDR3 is TGTGCCAGCAGTTACTCGCCAGGGGCGAACACCGGGGAGCTGTTTTTT. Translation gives CASSYSPGANTGELFF.

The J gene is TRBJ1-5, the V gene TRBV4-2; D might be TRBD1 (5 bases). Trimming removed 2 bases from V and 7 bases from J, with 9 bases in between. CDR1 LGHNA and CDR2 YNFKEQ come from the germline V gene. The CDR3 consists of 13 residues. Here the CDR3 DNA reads TGTGCCAGCAGCCAAAGCGGGGGACAGCCCCAGCATTTT. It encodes CASSQSGGQPQHF.

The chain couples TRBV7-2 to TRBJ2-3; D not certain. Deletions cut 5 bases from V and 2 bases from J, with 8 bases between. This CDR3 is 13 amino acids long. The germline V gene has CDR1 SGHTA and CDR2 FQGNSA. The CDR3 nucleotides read TGTGCCAGCAGCCGAAGCTACACAGATACGCAGTATTTT. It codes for CASSRSYTDTQYF.

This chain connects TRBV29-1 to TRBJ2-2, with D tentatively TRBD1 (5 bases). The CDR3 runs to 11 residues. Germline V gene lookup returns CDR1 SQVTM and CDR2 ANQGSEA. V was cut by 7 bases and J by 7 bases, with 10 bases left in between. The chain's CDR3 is CSAGQGGELFF. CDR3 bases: TGCAGCGCTGGGCAGGGCGGGGAGCTGTTTTTT.

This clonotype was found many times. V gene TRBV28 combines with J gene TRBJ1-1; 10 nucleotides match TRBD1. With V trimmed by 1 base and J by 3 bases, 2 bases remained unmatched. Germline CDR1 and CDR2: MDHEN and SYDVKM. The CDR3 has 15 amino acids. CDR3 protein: CASSLSGTGDTEAFF. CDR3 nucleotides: TGTGCCAGCAGTTTATCGGGGACAGGGGACACTGAAGCTTTCTTT.

The CDR3: CASSYRDGTGEKGYYGYTF. CDR3 coding DNA: TGTGCCAGCAGTTACCGGGACGGGACAGGGGAAAAAGGCTACTATGGCTACACCTTC. This chain joins TRBV6-2 or TRBV6-3 and TRBJ1-2; TRBD1 aligns across 10 bases. The CDR3 is 19 amino acids. The V and J ends lost 2 bases and 3 bases, in that order; junction bases with no gene match: 15. CDR1 is MNHEY, CDR2 SVGEGT, per germline.

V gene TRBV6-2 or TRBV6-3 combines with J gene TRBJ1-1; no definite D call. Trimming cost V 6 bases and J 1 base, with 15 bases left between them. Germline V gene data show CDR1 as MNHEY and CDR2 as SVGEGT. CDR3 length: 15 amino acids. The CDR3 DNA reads TGTGCCAGCAGACCCGCATCCCGGGGGAACACTGAAGCTTTCTTT. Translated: CASRPASRGNTEAFF.

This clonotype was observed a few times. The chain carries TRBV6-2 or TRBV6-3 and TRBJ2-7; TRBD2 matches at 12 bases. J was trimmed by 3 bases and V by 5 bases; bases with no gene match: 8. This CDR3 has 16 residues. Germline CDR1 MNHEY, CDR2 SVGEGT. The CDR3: CASSHLLAGGVYEQYF. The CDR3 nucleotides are TGTGCCAGCAGTCACTTACTAGCGGGGGGCGTCTACGAGCAGTACTTC.

The CDR3 loop is CASSYSFLGQETQYF. Written as DNA, the CDR3 is TGTGCCAGCAGTTACTCCTTCTTAGGTCAAGAGACCCAGTACTTC. This chain links TRBV6-5 with TRBJ2-5; no clear D. V lost 0 bases to trimming and J lost 2 bases, with 10 bases between them. The CDR3 length is 15 residues. Germline-derived CDR1 and CDR2 are MNHEY and SVGAGI.

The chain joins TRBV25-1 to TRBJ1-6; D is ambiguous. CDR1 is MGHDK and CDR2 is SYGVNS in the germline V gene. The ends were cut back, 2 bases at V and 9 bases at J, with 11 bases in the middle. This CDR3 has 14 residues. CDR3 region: CASSEVPESSPLHF. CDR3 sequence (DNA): TGTGCCAGCAGTGAAGTACCGGAGAGTTCACCCCTCCACTTT.

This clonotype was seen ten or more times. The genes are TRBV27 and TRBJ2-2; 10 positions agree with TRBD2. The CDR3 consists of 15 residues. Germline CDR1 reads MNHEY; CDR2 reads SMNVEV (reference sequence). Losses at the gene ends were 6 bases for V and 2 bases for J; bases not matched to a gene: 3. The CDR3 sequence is CASSLAGGNTGELFF. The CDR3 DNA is TGTGCCAGCAGCTTAGCGGGGGGAAACACCGGGGAGCTGTTTTTT.

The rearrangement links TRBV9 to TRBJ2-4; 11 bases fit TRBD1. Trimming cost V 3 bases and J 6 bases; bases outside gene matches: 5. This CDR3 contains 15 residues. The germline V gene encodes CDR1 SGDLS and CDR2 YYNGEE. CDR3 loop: CASSATGTGGNIQYF. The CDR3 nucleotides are TGTGCCAGCAGCGCAACCGGGACAGGGGGAAACATTCAGTACTTC.

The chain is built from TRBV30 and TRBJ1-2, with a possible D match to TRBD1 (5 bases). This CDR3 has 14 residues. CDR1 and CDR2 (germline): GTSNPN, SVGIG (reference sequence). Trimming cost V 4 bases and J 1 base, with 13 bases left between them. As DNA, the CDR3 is TGTGCCTGGACCCTAAGGGGACGTAACTATGGCTACACCTTC. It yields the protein CAWTLRGRNYGYTF.

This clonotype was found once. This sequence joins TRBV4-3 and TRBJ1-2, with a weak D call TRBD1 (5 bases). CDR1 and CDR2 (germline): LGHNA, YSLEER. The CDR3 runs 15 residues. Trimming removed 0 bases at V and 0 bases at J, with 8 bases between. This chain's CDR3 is CASSQEDTTNYGYTF. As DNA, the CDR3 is TGCGCCAGCAGCCAAGAGGACACAACTAACTATGGCTACACCTTC.

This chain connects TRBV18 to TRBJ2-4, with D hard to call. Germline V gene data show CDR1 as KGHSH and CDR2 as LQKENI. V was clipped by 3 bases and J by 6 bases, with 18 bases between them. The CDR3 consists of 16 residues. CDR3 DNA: TGTGCCAGCTCACCCTCCCGAGCTTCCTCCCTAAACATTCAGTACTTC. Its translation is CASSPSRASSLNIQYF. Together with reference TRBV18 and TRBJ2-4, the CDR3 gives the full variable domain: NAGVMQNPRHLVRRRGQEARLRCSPMKGHSHVYWYRQLPEEGLKFMVYLQKENIIDESGMPKERFSAEFPKEGPSILRIQQVVRGDSAAYFCASSPSRASSLNIQYFGAGTRLSVL.

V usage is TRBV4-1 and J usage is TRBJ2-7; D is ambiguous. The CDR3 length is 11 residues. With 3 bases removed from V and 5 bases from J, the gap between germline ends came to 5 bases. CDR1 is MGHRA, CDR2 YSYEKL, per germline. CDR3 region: CASSHGHEQYF. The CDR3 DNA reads TGCGCCAGCAGCCATGGTCACGAGCAGTACTTC.

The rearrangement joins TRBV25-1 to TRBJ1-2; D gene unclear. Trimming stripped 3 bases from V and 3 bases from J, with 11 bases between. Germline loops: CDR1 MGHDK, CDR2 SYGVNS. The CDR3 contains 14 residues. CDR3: CASSERAYYYGYTF. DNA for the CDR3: TGTGCCAGCAGTGAGCGTGCCTATTACTATGGCTACACCTTC.

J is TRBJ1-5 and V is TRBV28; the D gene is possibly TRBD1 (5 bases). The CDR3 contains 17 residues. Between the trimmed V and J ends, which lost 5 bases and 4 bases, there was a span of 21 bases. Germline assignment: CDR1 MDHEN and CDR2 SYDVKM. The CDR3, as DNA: TGTGCCAGCAGTCCACTTGTACAGGTAGGATCTAATCAGCCCCAGCATTTT. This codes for CASSPLVQVGSNQPQHF.

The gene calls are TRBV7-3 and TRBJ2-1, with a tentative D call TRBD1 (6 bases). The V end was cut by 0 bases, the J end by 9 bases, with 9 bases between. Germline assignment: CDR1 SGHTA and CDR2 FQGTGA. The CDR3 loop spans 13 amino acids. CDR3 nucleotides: TGTGCCAGCAGCTTAACGGAACAGGGTGAGCAGTTCTTC. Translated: CASSLTEQGEQFF.

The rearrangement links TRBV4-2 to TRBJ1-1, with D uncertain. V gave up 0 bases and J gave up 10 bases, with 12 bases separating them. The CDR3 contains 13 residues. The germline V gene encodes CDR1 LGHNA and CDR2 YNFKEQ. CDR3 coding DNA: TGTGCCAGCAGCCAAGATGTGGGATCTCGAGCTTTCTTT. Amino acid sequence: CASSQDVGSRAFF.

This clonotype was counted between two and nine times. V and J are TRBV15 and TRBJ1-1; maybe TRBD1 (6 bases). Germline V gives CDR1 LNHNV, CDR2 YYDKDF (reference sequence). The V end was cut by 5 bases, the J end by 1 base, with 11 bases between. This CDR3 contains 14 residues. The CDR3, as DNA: TGTGCCACCAGCTTGCGGGACACGAACACTGAAGCTTTCTTT. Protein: CATSLRDTNTEAFF.

Here the CDR3 DNA reads TGTGCCAGCATGACCCCCCAAGAGACCCAGTACTTC. Its protein is CASMTPQETQYF. V gene TRBV7-2 combines with J gene TRBJ2-5; no reliable D call. This CDR3 comprises 12 residues. Germline CDR1 is SGHTA and CDR2 is FQGNSA. The germline V and J ends were trimmed by 7 bases and 1 base, with 7 bases remaining between them. Drawing the rest from reference TRBV7-2 and TRBJ2-5, the complete variable domain is GAGVSQSPSNKVTEKGKDVELRCDPISGHTALYWYRQSLGQGLEFLIYFQGNSAPDKSGLPSDRFSAERTGGSVSTLTIQRTQQEDSAVYLCASMTPQETQYFGPGTRLLVL.